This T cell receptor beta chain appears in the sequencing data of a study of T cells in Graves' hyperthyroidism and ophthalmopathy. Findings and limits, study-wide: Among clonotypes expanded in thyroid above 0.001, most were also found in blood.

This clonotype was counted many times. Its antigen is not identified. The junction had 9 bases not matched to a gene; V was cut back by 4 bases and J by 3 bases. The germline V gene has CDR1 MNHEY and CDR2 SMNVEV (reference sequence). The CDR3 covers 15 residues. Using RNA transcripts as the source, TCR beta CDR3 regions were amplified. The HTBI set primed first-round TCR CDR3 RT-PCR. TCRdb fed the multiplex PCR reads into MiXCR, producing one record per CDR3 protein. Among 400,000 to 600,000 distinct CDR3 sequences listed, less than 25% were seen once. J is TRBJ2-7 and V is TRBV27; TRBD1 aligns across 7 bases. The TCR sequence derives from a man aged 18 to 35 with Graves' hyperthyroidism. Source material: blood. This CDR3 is CASSSHPTGIYEQYF. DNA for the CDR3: TGTGCCAGCAGTTCCCACCCGACAGGGATCTACGAGCAGTACTTC.